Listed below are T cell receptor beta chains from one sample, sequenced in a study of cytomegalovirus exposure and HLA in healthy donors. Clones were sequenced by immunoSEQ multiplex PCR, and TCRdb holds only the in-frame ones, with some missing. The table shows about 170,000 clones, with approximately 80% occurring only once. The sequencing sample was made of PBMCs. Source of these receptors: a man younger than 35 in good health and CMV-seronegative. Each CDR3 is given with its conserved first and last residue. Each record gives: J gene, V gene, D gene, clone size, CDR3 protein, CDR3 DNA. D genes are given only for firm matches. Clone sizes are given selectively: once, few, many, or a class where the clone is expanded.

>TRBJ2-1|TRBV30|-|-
CAWSAGTSYNEQFF
TGTGCCTGGAGCGCAGGAACATCCTACAATGAGCAGTTCTTC
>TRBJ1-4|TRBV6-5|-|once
CASSVSQGNEKLFF
TGTGCCAGCAGTGTTTCCCAGGGAAATGAAAAACTGTTTTTT
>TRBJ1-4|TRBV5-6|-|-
CASSQPGGDEKLFF
TGTGCCAGCAGCCAGCCCGGGGGAGATGAAAAACTGTTTTTT
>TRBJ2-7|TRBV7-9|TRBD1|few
CASSTQIPGQSYEQYF
TGTGCCAGCAGCACCCAAATTCCGGGACAGTCATACGAGCAGTACTTC
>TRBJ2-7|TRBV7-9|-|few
CASTMSYEQYF
TGTGCCAGCACAATGTCCTACGAGCAGTACTTC
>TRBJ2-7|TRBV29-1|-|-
CSVEFGGSYEQYF
TGCAGCGTTGAATTTGGGGGCAGCTACGAGCAGTACTTC
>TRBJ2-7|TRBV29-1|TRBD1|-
CSVIGLQGIYEQYF
TGCAGCGTTATAGGGTTACAGGGGATATACGAGCAGTACTTC
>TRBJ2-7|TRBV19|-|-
CASSSLRTAWYEQYF
TGTGCCAGTAGTTCTCTCCGGACAGCCTGGTACGAGCAGTACTTC
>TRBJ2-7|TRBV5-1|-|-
CASSRHNYEQYF
TGCGCCAGCAGCCGTCACAACTACGAGCAGTACTTC
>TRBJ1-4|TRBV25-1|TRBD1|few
CASSGTVGEKLFF
TGTGCCAGCAGCGGGACAGTGGGCGAAAAACTGTTTTTT
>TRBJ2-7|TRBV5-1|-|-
CASSLGYTYEQYF
TGCGCCAGCAGCTTGGGTTACACCTACGAGCAGTACTTC
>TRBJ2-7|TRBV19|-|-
CASSIGGSGYEQYF
TGTGCCAGTAGTATAGGCGGGTCAGGCTACGAGCAGTACTTC
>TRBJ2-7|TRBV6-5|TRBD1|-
CASSRGQAYEQYF
TGTGCCAGCAGCCGTGGACAGGCCTACGAGCAGTACTTC
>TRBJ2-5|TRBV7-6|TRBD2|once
CASSPVAGGMETQYF
TGTGCCAGCAGCCCGGTAGCGGGGGGGATGGAGACCCAGTACTTC
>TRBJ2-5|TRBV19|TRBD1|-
CASSTGTAQGEQYF
TGTGCCAGTAGTACTGGGACAGCTCAGGGGGAGCAGTACTTC
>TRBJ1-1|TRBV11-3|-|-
CASSNSVSAFF
TGTGCCAGCAGCAATTCTGTATCGGCTTTCTTT
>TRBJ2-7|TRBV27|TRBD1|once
CASRTGTSEQYF
TGTGCCAGCAGGACAGGGACCTCCGAGCAGTACTTC
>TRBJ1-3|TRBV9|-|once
CASSGSQRGGNTIYF
TGTGCCAGCAGCGGGTCTCAGAGAGGAGGAAACACCATATATTTT
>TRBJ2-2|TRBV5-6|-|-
CASSFRTVRTGELFF
TGTGCCAGCAGCTTTAGGACAGTACGGACCGGGGAGCTGTTTTTT
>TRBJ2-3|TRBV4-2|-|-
CASSQDPLARRTDTQYF
TGTGCCAGCAGCCAAGATCCCCTAGCCCGTAGGACAGATACGCAGTATTTT
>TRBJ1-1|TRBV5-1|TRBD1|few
CASSSHRGNTEAFF
TGCGCCAGCAGCTCACACAGGGGCAACACTGAAGCTTTCTTT
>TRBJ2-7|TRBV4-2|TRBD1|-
CASSQAGAGGQHEQYF
TGTGCCAGCAGCCAAGCAGGTGCAGGGGGCCAACACGAGCAGTACTTC
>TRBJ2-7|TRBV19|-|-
CASSMGLSFYEQYF
TGTGCCAGTAGTATGGGACTTAGTTTCTACGAGCAGTACTTC
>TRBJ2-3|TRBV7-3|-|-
CASRLTGGTDTQYF
TGTGCCAGCAGACTGACAGGAGGCACAGATACGCAGTATTTT
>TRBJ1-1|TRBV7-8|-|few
CASSATEANTEAFF
TGTGCCAGCAGCGCGACAGAGGCGAACACTGAAGCTTTCTTT
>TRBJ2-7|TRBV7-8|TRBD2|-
CASSLPGLPYEQYF
TGTGCCAGCAGCTTACCGGGACTACCCTACGAGCAGTACTTC
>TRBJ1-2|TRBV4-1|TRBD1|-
CASSQVTGEYGYTF
TGCGCCAGCAGCCAAGTGACAGGGGAGTATGGCTACACCTTC
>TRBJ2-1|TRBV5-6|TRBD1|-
CASTSSGTGYNEQFF
TGTGCCAGCACCTCCTCGGGGACAGGGTACAATGAGCAGTTCTTC
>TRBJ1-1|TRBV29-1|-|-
CSVEETENTEAFF
TGCAGCGTGGAGGAGACCGAGAACACTGAAGCTTTCTTT
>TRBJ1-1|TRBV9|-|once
CASSPGGPWDTEAFF
TGTGCCAGCAGCCCGGGGGGGCCCTGGGACACTGAAGCTTTCTTT
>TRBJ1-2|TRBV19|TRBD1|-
CASSATGGFYGYTF
TGTGCCAGTAGTGCCACAGGGGGCTTCTATGGCTACACCTTC
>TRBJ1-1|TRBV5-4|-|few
CASSLGSRLLGTEAFF
TGTGCCAGCAGCCTTGGTAGCCGGCTGTTAGGCACTGAAGCTTTCTTT
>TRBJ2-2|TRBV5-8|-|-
CASSFQGLNTGELFF
TGTGCCAGCAGCTTCCAGGGACTTAACACCGGGGAGCTGTTTTTT
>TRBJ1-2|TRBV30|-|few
CAWSTARDYGYTF
TGTGCCTGGAGTACAGCCCGAGACTATGGCTACACCTTC
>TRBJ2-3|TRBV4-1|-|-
CASSQVVPPSTDTQYF
TGCGCCAGCAGCCAAGTAGTACCACCTAGCACAGATACGCAGTATTTT
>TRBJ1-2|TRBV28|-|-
CASRGWANYGYTF
TGTGCCAGCAGAGGCTGGGCAAACTATGGCTACACCTTC
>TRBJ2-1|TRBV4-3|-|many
CASSQDMERSGIQFF
TGCGCCAGCAGCCAAGATATGGAACGGAGTGGTATTCAGTTCTTC
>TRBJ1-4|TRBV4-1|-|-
CASKGLSNEKLFF
TGCGCCAGCAAGGGGTTATCTAATGAAAAACTGTTTTTT
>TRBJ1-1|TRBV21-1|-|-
CATGTGNTEAFF
TGTGCCACCGGGACAGGGAACACTGAAGCTTTCTTT
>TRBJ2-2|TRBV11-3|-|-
CASSSDRTGELFF
TGTGCCAGCAGCTCCGACAGGACCGGGGAGCTGTTTTTT
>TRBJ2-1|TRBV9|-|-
CASSPWGEGVSGNEQFF
TGTGCCAGCAGCCCCTGGGGGGAGGGGGTTTCGGGCAATGAGCAGTTCTTC
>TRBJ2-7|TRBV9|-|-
CASSGRPGDEQYF
TGTGCCAGCAGCGGACGCCCGGGGGACGAGCAGTACTTC
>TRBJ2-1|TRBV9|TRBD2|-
CASSTSGRVGNEQFF
TGTGCCAGCAGTACTAGCGGGAGGGTGGGCAATGAGCAGTTCTTC
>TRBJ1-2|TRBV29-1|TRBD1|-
CSARTGRDYGYTF
TGCAGCGCTCGGACAGGTCGCGACTATGGCTACACCTTC
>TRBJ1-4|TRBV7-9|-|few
CSSNRVAEKLFF
TGTTCCAGCAACAGGGTAGCTGAAAAACTGTTTTTT
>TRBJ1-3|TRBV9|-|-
CASSVGSGGFAGNTIYF
TGTGCCAGCAGCGTAGGGTCTGGGGGCTTTGCTGGAAACACCATATATTTT
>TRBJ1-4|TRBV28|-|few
CASSLLNEKLFF
TGTGCCAGCAGTTTACTCAATGAAAAACTGTTTTTT
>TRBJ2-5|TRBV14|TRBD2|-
CASSQGLADRETQYF
TGTGCCAGCAGCCAGGGACTAGCAGATCGGGAGACCCAGTACTTC
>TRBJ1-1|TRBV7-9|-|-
CASLRLMDTEAFF
TGTGCCAGCCTTCGGTTGATGGACACTGAAGCTTTCTTT